This TCR beta chain was recorded in a study of CXCR3-negative and CXCR3-positive naive CD8 T cells. Study-level findings and limits: CXCR3-expressing naive cells carried TRB CDR3s more hydrophobic than those of CXCR3-negative naive cells. Diversity ran similarly high across both naive subsets but far lower in memory CD8+ cells. Surface CD5 looked about the same in the naive subsets, so the authors worked out TCR strength from TRB CDR3 properties.

In the case of this clonotype: Its antigen is undetermined.

There are 13 residues in the CDR3. The germline CDR1 and CDR2 sequences are SGHKS and YYEKEE (reference sequence). It was by 5' RACE with UMI labels that the TRB cDNA libraries were prepared. One entry per CDR3 protein, without DNA, is what TCRdb gives after re-calling the 5' RACE reads. This sample lists fewer than 95,000 distinct CDR3 sequences; its ten largest clones have 0.9% to 1.2%. V usage is TRBV5-5 and J usage is TRBJ2-5; without DNA, the TCRdb call of TRBD2 cannot be checked. The sequenced material came from naive CXCR3- CD8+ T cells from blood. Subset given: CD45RO-CCR7+CD27+CD95- naive CD8+ T cells lacking CXCR3 (TNR3-). The receptor comes from a human donor in good health. Some clones in this sample may be carry-over from other donors' samples. CDR3 protein: CASSRRQKETQYF.